This T cell receptor (beta chain) comes out of a study of blood T cell repertoires in COVID-19. For the study at large: Samples came from the United States, Italy and Spain, spanning acute and convalescent COVID-19. From T cells, B-cell-depleted T cells, or PBMCs came the material, which was cDNA or gDNA.

Under the authors' procedure: Estimation of nucleated cell counts was performed using reference gene primer amplification. The protocol was immunoSEQ multiplex PCR, while the TCRdb copy is restricted to in-frame clones and leaves out a portion. V, J and clone size are taken as reported in that table, and D and trimming were inferred from the DNA itself. This table holds approximately 93,000 clones, around 72% found once. From germline, CDR1 is SGHTA and CDR2 FQGNSA. The ends were cut back, 3 bases at V and 9 bases at J, with 12 bases in the middle. The CDR3 spans 13 residues. This receptor was identified in an elderly woman with acute or convalescent COVID-19. Sequencing input: peripheral blood. The rearrangement joins TRBV7-2 to TRBJ2-1; TRBD1 is a possible D gene (7 bases). The CDR3 DNA is TGTGCCAGCAGCTTTCAGGGGGGTGGTGAGCAGTTCTTC. Amino acids: CASSFQGGGEQFF.